The clone carrying this T cell receptor beta chain was counted between two and nine times. CDR3 length: 14 residues. Germline V gives CDR1 SGDLS, CDR2 YYNGEE. Deletions cut 1 base from V and 7 bases from J, with 12 bases between. TCRdb reprocessed the 5' RACE reads via MiXCR and lists one record per CDR3 protein. The table includes 150,000 to 200,000 distinct CDR3 sequences, roughly 15% detected once. This record belongs to a study of T-cell memory formation after mild COVID-19. The receptor's source is an adult woman who had mild COVID-19 (a few samples of this study predate the infection). Cell type and time point are not known. The chain links TRBV9 to TRBJ2-1; possibly TRBD1 or TRBD2 for D (5 bases each). Sequencing was carried out using PBMCs or a T cell subset sorted from them (not recorded which). The CDR3 region is CASSVSRGGNEQFF. DNA for the CDR3: TGTGCCAGCAGCGTATCTCGGGGCGGGAATGAGCAGTTCTTC.